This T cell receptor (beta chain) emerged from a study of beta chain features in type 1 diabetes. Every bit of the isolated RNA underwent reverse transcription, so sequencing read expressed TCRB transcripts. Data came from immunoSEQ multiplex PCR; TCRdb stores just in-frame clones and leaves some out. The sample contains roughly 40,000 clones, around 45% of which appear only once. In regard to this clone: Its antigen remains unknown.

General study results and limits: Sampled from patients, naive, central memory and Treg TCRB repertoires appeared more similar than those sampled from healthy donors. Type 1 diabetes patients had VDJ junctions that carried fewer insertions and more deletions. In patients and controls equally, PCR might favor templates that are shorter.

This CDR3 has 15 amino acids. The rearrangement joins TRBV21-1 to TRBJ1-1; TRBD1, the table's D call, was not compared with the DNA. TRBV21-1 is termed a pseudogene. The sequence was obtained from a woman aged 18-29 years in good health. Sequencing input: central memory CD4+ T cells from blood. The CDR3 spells CASSAPGQGNTEAFF. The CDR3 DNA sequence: TGTGCCAGCAGCGCTCCGGGACAGGGAAACACTGAAGCTTTCTTT.